This T cell receptor (beta chain) is drawn from a study of T cell responses to AZD1222 COVID-19 vaccine. In the study overall: Pooling was applied to second doses at about 4 or about 12 weeks.

Regarding the study as a whole: Nearly half of spike-specific TCRs reportedly target variant regions that are unmutated in the B.1.351 and B.1.1.7 variants. In a largely white British group with more females than males, clonal diversity was possibly underestimated.

CDR3 size: 13 residues. With 3 bases clipped from V and 14 bases from J, the junction kept 10 bases outside the gene matches. Per the germline V gene, CDR1 is SGHRS and CDR2 is YFSETQ. A word on this clone: Its antigen remains unidentified.

Measured with immunoSEQ multiplex PCR; TCRdb has only the in-frame clones, and not every one. The sample has 150,000 to 180,000 clones; 90% are singletons. The rearrangement uses TRBV5-1 and TRBJ1-4, with TRBD1 matching 7 bases. The sample in question was peripheral blood, obtained on day 0 of AZD1222 vaccination. The source is an adult in good health. CDR3 amino acids: CASSSSGGETLFF. DNA of the CDR3: TGCGCCAGCAGCTCATCAGGGGGAGAAACGCTGTTTTTT.